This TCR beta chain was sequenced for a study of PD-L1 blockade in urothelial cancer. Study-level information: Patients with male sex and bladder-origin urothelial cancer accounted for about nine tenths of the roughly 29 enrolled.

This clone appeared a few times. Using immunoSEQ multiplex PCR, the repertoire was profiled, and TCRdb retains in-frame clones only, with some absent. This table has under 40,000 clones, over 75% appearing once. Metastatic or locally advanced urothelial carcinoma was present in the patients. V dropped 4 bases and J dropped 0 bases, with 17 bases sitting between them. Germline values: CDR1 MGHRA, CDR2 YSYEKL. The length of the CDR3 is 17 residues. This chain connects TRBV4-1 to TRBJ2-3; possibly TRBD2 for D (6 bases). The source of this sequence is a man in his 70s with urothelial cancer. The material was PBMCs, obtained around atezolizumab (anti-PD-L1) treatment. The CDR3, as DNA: TGCGCCAGCAGCCTGGACGGGAGACCAACTAGCACAGATACGCAGTATTTT. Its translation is CASSLDGRPTSTDTQYF.